This T cell receptor beta chain was obtained from a study of T cells and copy number aberrations in small-cell lung cancer. Whole-study findings and limits: Compared with adjacent lung tissue, tumors had lower T-cell richness and clonality and non-significantly lower density.

All donors had upfront surgery, without preoperative chemotherapy or radiotherapy, and never received immunotherapy. Each donor had smoking or heavy second-hand smoke exposure. In regard to this clone: Its matching antigen is unknown.

Sequencing used immunoSEQ multiplex PCR; TCRdb keeps in-frame clones, though not all of them. The data contain around 9,600 clones, over 75% of them singletons. The clonotype was recovered from a man between 60 and 70 years old with small cell lung cancer. Sequencing was done on a sample of normal tissue next to the tumor.

The CDR3 is CSVRVSAGELFF. CDR3 bases: TGCAGCGTCCGCGTTTCAGCCGGGGAGCTGTTTTTT. The rearrangement uses TRBV29-1 and TRBJ2-2, with D unclear. Trimming removed 6 bases from V and 6 bases from J, with 11 bases in between. The CDR3 sequence is 12 residues long. Germline V gene sequence: CDR1 SQVTM, CDR2 ANQGSEA.